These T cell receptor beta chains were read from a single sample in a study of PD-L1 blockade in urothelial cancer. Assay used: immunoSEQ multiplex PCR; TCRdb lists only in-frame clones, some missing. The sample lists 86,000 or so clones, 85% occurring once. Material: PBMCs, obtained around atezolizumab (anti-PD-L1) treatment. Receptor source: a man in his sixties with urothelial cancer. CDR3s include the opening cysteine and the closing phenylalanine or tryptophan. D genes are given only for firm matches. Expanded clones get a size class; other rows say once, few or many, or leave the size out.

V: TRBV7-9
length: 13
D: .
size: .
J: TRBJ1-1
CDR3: CASSLDMNTEAFF
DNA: TGTGCCAGCAGCTTAGACATGAACACTGAAGCTTTCTTT

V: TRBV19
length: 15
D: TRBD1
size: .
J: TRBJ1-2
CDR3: CASSTTGQALSGYTF
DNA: TGTGCCAGTAGTACCACGGGACAGGCCCTCTCGGGCTACACCTTC

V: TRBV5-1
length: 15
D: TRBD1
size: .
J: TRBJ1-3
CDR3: CASSSTGDSGNTIYF
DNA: TGCGCCAGCAGCTCGACAGGGGATTCTGGAAACACCATATATTTT

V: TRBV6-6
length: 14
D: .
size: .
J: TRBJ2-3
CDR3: CASSNLQGPDTQYF
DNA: TGTGCCAGCAGTAATCTCCAGGGGCCAGATACGCAGTATTTT

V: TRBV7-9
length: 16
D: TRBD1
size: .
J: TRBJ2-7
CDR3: CASSSRGQGWSYEQYF
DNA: TGTGCCAGCAGCTCGAGAGGACAGGGCTGGTCCTACGAGCAGTACTTC

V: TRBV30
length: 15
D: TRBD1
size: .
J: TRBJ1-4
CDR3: CAWSARTGNFEKLFF
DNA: TGTGCCTGGAGTGCCCGGACAGGGAATTTTGAAAAACTGTTTTTT

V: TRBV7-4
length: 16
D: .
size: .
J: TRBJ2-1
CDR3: CASIRGLPSSYNEQFF
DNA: TGTGCCAGCATCCGAGGGCTGCCGAGCTCCTACAATGAGCAGTTCTTC

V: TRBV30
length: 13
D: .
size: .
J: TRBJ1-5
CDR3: CAWSVQGAQPQHF
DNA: TGTGCCTGGAGTGTACAAGGGGCCCAGCCCCAGCATTTT

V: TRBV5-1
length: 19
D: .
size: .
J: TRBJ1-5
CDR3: CASSPNPLSRGYSNQPQHF
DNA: TGCGCCAGCAGCCCGAACCCCCTTTCTCGCGGGTATAGCAATCAGCCCCAGCATTTT

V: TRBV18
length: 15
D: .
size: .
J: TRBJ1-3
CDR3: CASSPRLRVANTIYF
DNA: TGTGCCAGCTCACCGAGGCTCCGCGTCGCAAACACCATATATTTT

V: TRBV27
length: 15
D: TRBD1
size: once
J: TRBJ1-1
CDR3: CATSPDRGVRTEAFF
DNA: TGTGCCACCAGCCCAGACAGGGGCGTGCGAACTGAAGCTTTCTTT

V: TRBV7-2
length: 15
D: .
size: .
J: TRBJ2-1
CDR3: CASSPEPRGLHEQFF
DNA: TGTGCCAGCAGCCCCGAACCCCGAGGGCTCCATGAGCAGTTCTTC

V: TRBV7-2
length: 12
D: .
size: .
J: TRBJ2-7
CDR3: CASSQGGYEQYF
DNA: TGTGCCAGCAGCCAAGGCGGATACGAGCAGTACTTC

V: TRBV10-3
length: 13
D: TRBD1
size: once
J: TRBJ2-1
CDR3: CAISDADRDEQFF
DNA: TGTGCCATCAGTGATGCGGACAGGGATGAGCAGTTCTTC

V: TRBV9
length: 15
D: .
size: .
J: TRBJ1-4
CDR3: CASSVEGREGEKLFF
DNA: TGTGCCAGCAGCGTAGAAGGCAGGGAGGGTGAAAAACTGTTTTTT

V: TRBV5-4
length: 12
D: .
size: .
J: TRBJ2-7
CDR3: CASSLASYEQYF
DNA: TGTGCCAGCAGCTTGGCGAGCTACGAGCAGTACTTC

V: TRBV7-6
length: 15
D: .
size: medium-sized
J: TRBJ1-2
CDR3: CASSSPGGGRYGYTF
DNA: TGTGCCAGCAGCTCCCCAGGCGGGGGTCGGTATGGCTACACCTTC

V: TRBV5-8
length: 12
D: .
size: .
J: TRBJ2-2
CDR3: CASSSPPGELFF
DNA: TGTGCCAGCAGCTCCCCTCCCGGGGAGCTGTTTTTT

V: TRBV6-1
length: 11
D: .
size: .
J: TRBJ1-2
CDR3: CASRRVGGYTF
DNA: TGTGCCAGCCGCCGGGTAGGTGGCTACACCTTC

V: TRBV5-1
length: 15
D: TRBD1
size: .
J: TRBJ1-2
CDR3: CASSERTGGEDGYTF
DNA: TGCGCCAGCAGCGAGAGGACAGGGGGCGAGGATGGCTACACCTTC

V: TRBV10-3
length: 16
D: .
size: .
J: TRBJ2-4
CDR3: CAISERTDIAKNIQYF
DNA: TGTGCCATCAGTGAGCGTACAGACATAGCCAAAAACATTCAGTACTTC

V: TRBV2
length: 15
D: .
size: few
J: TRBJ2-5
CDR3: CASSAQSFREATQYF
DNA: TGTGCCAGCAGTGCCCAAAGCTTTAGAGAGGCGACCCAGTACTTC

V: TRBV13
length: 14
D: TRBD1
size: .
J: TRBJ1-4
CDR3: CASSHRGANEKLFF
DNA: TGTGCCAGCAGCCACAGGGGGGCTAATGAAAAACTGTTTTTT

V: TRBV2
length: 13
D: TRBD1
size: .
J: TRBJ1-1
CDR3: CASSGDRVTEAFF
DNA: TGTGCCAGCAGTGGGGACAGAGTCACTGAAGCTTTCTTT

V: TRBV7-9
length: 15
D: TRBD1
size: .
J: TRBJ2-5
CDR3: CASSFNRGVQETQYF
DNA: TGTGCCAGCAGCTTTAACAGGGGCGTTCAAGAGACCCAGTACTTC

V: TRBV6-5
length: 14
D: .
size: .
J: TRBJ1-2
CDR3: CASTILGQGGGYTF
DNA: TGTGCCAGCACGATACTAGGTCAAGGTGGTGGCTACACCTTC

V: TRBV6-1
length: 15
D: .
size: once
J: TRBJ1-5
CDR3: CASSEGNSGNQPQHF
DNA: TGTGCCAGCAGTGAAGGTAATTCGGGCAATCAGCCCCAGCATTTT

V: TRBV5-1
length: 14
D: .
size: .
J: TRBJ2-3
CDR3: CASSGRGSTDTQYF
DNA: TGCGCCAGCAGCGGCCGGGGGAGCACAGATACGCAGTATTTT

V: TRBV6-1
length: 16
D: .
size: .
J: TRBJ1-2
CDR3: CASSGQLPPMSYGYTF
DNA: TGTGCCAGCAGTGGACAGCTTCCTCCTATGTCTTATGGCTACACCTTC

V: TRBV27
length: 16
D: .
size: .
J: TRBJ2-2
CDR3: CASRPRGPGRAGELFF
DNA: TGTGCCAGCAGGCCCCGCGGCCCTGGTCGGGCCGGGGAGCTGTTTTTT

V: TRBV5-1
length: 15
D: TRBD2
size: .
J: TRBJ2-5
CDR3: CASSSLAGVEETQYF
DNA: TGCGCCAGCAGCTCACTAGCGGGGGTAGAAGAGACCCAGTACTTC

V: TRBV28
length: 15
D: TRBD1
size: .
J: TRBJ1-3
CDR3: CASSLVTGVGNTIYF
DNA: TGTGCCAGCAGTTTAGTGACAGGGGTGGGAAACACCATATATTTT

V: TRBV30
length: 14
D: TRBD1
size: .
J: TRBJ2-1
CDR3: CAWIRDSSYNEQFF
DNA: TGTGCCTGGATCCGGGACAGCTCCTACAATGAGCAGTTCTTC

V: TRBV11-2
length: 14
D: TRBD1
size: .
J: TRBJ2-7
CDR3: CASSRDYRGHEQYF
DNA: TGTGCCAGCAGCCGGGATTACAGGGGCCACGAGCAGTACTTC

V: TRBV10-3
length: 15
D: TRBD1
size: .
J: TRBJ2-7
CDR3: CAPGTDQRCPYEQYF
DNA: TGTGCCCCTGGGACAGACCAGCGGTGCCCCTACGAGCAGTACTTC

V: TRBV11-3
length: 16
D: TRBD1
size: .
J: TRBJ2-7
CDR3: CASSLTTGTGNHEQYF
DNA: TGTGCCAGCAGCTTAACAACCGGGACAGGGAACCACGAGCAGTACTTC

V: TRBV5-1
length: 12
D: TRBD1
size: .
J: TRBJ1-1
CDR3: CASTLDRGEAFF
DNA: TGCGCCAGCACCCTAGACAGGGGCGAAGCTTTCTTT